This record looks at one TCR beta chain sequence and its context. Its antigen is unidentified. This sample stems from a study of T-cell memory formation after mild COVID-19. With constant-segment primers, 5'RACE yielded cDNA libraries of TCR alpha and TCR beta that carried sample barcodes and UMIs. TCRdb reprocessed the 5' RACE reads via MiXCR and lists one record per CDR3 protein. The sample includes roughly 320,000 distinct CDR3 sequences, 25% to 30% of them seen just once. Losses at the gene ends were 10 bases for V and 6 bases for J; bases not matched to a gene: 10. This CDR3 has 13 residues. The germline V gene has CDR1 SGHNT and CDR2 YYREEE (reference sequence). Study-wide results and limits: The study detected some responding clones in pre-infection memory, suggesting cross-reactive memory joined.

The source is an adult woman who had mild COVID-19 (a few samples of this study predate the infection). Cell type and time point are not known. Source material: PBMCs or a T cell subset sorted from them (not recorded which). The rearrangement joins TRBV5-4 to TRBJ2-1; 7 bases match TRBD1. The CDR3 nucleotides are TGTGCCGTCCAGAGACAGGGTCGCAATGAGCAGTTCTTC. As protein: CAVQRQGRNEQFF.